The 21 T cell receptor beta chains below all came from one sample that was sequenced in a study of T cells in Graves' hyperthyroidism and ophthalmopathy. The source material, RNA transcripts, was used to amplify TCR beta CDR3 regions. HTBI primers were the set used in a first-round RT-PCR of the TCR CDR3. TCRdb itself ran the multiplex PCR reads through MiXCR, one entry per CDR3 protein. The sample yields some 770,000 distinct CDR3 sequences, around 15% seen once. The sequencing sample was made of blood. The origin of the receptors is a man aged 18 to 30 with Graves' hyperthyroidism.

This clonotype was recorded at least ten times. CDR3 nucleotide sequence: TGTGCCAGCAGCTTGATGGCGGGAGGTGCGTACAATGAGCAGTTCTTC. It specifies CASSLMAGGAYNEQFF. V gene TRBV7-2 combines with J gene TRBJ2-1; 8 bases line up with TRBD2. CDR3 length: 16 amino acids. Germline V gene sequence: CDR1 SGHTA, CDR2 FQGNSA. V shed 3 bases, J shed 4 bases, and the junction held 8 bases outside the gene matches. Drawing the rest from reference TRBV7-2 and TRBJ2-1, the complete variable domain is GAGVSQSPSNKVTEKGKDVELRCDPISGHTALYWYRQSLGQGLEFLIYFQGNSAPDKSGLPSDRFSAERTGGSVSTLTIQRTQQEDSAVYLCASSLMAGGAYNEQFFGPGTRLTVL.

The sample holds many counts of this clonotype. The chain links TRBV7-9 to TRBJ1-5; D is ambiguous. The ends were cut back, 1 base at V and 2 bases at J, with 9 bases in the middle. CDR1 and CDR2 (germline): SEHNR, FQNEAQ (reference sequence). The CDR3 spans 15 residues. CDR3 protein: CASSLGQNGNQPQHF. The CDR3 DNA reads TGTGCCAGCAGCTTAGGTCAGAATGGCAATCAGCCCCAGCATTTT.

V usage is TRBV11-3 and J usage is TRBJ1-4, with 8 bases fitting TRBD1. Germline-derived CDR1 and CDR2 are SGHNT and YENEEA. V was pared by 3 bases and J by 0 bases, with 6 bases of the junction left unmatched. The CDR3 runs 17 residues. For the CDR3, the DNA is TGTGCCAGCAGCTTCGCGGACAGGGAATCAACTAATGAAAAACTGTTTTTT. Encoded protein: CASSFADRESTNEKLFF.

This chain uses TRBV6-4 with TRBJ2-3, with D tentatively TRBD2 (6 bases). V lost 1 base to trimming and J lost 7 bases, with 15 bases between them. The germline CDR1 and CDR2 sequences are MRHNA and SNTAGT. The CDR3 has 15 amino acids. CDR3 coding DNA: TGTGCCAGCAGTGACTGGGCGGGACGAAGGTATACGCAGTATTTT. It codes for CASSDWAGRRYTQYF.

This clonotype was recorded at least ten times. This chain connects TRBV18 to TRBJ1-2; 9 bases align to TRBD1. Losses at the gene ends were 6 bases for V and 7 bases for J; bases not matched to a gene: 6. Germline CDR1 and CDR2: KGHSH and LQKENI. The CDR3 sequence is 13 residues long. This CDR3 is CASSSGTGFGYTF. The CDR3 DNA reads TGTGCCAGCTCCTCCGGGACAGGGTTTGGCTACACCTTC.

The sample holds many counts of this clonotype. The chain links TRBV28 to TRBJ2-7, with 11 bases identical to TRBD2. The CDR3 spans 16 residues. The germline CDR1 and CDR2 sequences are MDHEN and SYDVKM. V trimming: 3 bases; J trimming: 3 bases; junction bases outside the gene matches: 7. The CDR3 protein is CASSLLSLAGVYEQYF. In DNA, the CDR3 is TGTGCCAGCAGTTTGTTATCACTAGCGGGAGTCTACGAGCAGTACTTC.

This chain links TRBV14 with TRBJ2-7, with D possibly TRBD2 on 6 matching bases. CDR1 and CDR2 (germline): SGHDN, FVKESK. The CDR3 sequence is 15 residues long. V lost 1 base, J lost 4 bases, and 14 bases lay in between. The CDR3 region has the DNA TGTGCCAGCAGCCAAGCTAGCGTCCTCCCGTACGAGCAGTACTTC. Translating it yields CASSQASVLPYEQYF.

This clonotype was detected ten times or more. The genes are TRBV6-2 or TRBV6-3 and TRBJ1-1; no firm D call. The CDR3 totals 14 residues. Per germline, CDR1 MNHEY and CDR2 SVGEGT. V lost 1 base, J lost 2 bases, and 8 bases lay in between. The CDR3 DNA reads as TGTGCCAGCAGTTACTTATACGGAAACACTGAAGCTTTCTTT. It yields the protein CASSYLYGNTEAFF.

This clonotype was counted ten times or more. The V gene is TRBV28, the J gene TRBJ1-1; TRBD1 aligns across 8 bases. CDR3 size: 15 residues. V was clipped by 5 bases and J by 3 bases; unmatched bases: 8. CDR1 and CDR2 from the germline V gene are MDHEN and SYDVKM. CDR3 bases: TGTGCCAGCAGTCCCAGGGGGCTGAGTGACACTGAAGCTTTCTTT. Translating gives CASSPRGLSDTEAFF.

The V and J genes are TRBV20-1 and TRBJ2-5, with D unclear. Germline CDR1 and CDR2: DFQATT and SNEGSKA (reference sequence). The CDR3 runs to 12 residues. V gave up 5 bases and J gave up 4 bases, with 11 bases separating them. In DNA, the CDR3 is TGCAGTGCTGACCTGGGCCGAGAGACCCAGTACTTC. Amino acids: CSADLGRETQYF.

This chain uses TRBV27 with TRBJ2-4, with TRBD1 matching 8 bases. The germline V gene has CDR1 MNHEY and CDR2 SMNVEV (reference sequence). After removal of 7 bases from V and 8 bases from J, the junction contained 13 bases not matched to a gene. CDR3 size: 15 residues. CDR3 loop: CASKAGGAGLYIQYF. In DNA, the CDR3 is TGTGCCAGCAAAGCAGGGGGCGCGGGGCTTTACATTCAGTACTTC.

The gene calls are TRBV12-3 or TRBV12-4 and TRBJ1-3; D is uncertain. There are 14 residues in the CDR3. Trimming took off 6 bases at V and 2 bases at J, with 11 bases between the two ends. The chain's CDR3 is CASRAREAGNTIYF. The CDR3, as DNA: TGTGCCAGCAGGGCGCGGGAGGCTGGAAACACCATATATTTT.

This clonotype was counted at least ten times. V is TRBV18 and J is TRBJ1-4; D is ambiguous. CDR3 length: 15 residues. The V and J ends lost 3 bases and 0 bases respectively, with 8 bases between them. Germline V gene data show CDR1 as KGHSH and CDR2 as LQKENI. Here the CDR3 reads CASSPTPATNEKLFF. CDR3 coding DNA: TGTGCCAGCTCACCCACACCCGCAACTAATGAAAAACTGTTTTTT.

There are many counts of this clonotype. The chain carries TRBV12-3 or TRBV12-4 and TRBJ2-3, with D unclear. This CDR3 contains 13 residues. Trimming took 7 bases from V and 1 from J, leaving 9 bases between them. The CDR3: CASTKGRTDTQYF. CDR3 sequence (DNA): TGTGCCAGCACTAAAGGGCGCACAGATACGCAGTATTTT.

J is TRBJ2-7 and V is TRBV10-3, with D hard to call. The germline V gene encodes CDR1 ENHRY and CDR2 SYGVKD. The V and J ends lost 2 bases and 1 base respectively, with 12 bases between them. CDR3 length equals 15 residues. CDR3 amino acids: CAISEGPGTSYEQYF. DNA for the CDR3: TGTGCCATCAGTGAGGGGCCGGGTACATCCTACGAGCAGTACTTC.

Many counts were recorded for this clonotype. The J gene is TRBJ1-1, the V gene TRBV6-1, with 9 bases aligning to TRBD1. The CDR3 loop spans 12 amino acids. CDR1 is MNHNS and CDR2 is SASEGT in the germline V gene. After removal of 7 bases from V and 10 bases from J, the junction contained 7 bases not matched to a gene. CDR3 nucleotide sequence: TGTGCCAGCACCCTACAGGGGGCCGGAGCTTTCTTT. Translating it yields CASTLQGAGAFF.

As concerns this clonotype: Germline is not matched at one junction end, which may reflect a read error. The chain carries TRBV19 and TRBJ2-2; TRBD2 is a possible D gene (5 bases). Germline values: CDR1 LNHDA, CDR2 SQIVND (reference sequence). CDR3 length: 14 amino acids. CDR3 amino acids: CASSIEAYTGELVF. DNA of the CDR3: TGTGCCAGTAGTATAGAGGCGTACACCGGGGAGCTGGTTTTT.

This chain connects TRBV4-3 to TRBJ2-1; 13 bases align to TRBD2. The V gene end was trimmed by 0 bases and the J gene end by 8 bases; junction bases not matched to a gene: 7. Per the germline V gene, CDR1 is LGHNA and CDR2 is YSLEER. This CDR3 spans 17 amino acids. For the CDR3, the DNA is TGCGCCAGCAGCCAAGATAATGTGGGACTAGCGGGATATGAGCAGTTCTTC. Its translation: CASSQDNVGLAGYEQFF.

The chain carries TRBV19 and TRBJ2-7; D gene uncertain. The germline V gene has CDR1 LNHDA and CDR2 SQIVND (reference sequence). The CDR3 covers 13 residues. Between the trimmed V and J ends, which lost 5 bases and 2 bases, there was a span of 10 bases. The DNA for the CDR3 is TGTGCCAGTAGTGGTTCTAGGGCCTACGAGCAGTACTTC. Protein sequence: CASSGSRAYEQYF. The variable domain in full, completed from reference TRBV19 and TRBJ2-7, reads DGGITQSPKYLFRKEGQNVTLSCEQNLNHDAMYWYRQDPGQGLRLIYYSQIVNDFQKGDIAEGYSVSREKKESFPLTVTSAQKNPTAFYLCASSGSRAYEQYFGPGTRLTVT.

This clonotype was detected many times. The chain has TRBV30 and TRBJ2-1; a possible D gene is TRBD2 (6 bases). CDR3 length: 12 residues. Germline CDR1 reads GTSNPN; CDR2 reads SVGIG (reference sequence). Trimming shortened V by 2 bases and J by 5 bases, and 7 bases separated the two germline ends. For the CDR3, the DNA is TGTGCCTGGAGTCGGACTAACAATGAGCAGTTCTTC. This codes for CAWSRTNNEQFF.

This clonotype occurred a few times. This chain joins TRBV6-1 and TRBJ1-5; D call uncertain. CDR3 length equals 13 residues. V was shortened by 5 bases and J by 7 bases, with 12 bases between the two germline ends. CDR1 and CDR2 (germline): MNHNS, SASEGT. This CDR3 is CASSYGSRQPQHF. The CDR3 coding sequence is TGTGCCAGCAGTTACGGGAGCCGGCAGCCCCAGCATTTT.